This T cell receptor (beta chain) was recorded in a study of OX40 agonist ivuxolimab in advanced cancers. Study-level information: An agonistic anti-OX40 (CD134) antibody, ivuxolimab, was used to treat the patients. Dose-escalation patients' cancers were hepatocellular carcinoma, melanoma, renal cell or head and neck cancer. Partial responses were seen in three patients, one with hepatocellular carcinoma and two with cutaneous melanoma.

The CDR3 contains 15 residues. V was shortened by 2 bases and J by 3 bases, with 10 bases between the two germline ends. Germline CDR1 reads SGHTA; CDR2 reads FQGNSA. This table comes from immunoSEQ multiplex PCR, and its TCRdb copy is limited to in-frame clones, with some not included. In the table there are under 90,000 clones, around 93% of which are singletons. Here the sequenced sample was CD4+ or CD8+ T cells sorted from blood, taken in a trial of the OX40 agonist ivuxolimab. This clonotype was sampled from an adult with an advanced solid tumor such as melanoma, head and neck, liver or kidney cancer. The rearrangement joins TRBV7-2 to TRBJ2-2, with D unresolved. The CDR3 is CASSLKTTDTGELFF. Here the CDR3 DNA reads TGTGCCAGCAGCTTAAAAACGACTGACACCGGGGAGCTGTTTTTT.